Here is one T cell receptor (beta chain) with its context. The assay was immunoSEQ multiplex PCR, and TCRdb's table has in-frame clones only and misses some. The data hold about 59,000 clones, with around 90% observed a single time. The time point is: baseline, week 1 (first vaccination visit). Treatment here: pre-vaccination baseline after standard-of-care therapy. The record originates from a study of a mutant IDH1 vaccine in newly diagnosed glioma. This CDR3 spans 17 amino acids. Trimming took 3 bases from V and 5 from J, leaving 19 bases between them. The germline CDR1 and CDR2 sequences are LGHNA and YSLEER.

The chain recombines TRBV4-3 with TRBJ2-2, with a possible D match to TRBD2 (6 bases). The sequenced sample was PBMCs, obtained from a glioma patient treated with radiotherapy, temozolomide or both. This receptor was taken from a man aged 50 to 60 with glioma. CDR3 sequence (DNA): TGCGCCAGCAGCCATCCCAACGCGGGGCCTCGGACCGGGGAGCTGTTTTTT. This translates into CASSHPNAGPRTGELFF.